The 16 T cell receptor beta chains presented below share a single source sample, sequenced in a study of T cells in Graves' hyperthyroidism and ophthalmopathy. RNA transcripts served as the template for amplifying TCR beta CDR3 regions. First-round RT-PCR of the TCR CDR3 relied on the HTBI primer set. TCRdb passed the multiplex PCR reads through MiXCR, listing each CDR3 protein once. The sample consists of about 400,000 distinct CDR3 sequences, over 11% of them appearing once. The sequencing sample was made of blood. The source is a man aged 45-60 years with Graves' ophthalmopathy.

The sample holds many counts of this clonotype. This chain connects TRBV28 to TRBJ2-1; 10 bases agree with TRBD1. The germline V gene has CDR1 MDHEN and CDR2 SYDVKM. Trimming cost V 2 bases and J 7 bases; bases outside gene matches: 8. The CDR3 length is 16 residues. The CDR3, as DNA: TGTGCCAGCAGTTTAAACCGGGACAGGGGAAAAAATGAGCAGTTCTTC. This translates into CASSLNRDRGKNEQFF.

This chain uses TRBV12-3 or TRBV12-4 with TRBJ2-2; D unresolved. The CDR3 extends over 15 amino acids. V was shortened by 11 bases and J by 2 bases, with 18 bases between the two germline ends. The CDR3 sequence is CACRQTSRNTGELFF. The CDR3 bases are TGTGCCTGCCGCCAGACCTCGCGAAACACCGGGGAGCTGTTTTTT.

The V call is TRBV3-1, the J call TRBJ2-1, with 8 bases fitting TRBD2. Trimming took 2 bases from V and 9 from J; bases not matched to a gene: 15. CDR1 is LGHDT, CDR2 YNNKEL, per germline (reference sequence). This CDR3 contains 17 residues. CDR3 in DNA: TGTGCCAGCAGCCAAAGAGCGGGGGCGGGCGGGGTTGGTGAGCAGTTCTTC. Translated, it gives CASSQRAGAGGVGEQFF.

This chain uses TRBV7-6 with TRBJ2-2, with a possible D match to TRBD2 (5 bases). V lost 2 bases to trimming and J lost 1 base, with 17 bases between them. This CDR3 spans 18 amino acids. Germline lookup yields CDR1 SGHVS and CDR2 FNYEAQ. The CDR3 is CASSLFSRVSENTGELFF. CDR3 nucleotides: TGTGCCAGCAGCTTATTTTCTCGTGTTAGCGAGAACACCGGGGAGCTGTTTTTT.

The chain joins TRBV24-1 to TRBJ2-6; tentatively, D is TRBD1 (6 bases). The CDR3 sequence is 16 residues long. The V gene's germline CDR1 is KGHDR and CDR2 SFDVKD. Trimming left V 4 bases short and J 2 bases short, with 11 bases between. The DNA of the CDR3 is TGTGCCACCAGTGACCCTACAGGGCCTGGGGCCAACGTCCTGACTTTC. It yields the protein CATSDPTGPGANVLTF.

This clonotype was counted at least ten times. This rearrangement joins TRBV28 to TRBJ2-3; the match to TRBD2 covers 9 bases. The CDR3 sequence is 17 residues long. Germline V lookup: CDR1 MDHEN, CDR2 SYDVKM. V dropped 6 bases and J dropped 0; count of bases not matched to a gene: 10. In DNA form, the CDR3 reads TGTGCCAGCAGGCCGTATGCGGGAGGGCCGAGCACAGATACGCAGTATTTT. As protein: CASRPYAGGPSTDTQYF.

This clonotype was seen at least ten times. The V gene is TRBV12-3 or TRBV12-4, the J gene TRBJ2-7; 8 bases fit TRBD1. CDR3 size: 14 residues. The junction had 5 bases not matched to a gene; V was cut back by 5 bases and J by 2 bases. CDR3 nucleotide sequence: TGTGCCAGCAGTGACAGGGGCTCCACCTACGAGCAGTACTTC. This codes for CASSDRGSTYEQYF.

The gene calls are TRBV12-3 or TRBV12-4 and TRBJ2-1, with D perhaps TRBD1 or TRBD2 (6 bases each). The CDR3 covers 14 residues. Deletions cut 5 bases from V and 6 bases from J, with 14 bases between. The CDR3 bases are TGTGCCAGCAGTGGGTTAGGGGGACTCAATGAGCAGTTCTTC. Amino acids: CASSGLGGLNEQFF.

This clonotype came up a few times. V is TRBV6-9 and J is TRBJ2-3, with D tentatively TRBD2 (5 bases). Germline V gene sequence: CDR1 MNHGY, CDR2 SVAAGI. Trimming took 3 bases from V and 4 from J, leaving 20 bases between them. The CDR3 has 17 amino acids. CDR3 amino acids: CASSYRVGLRAADTQYF. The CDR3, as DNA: TGTGCCAGCAGTTACAGAGTCGGGTTGAGGGCAGCAGATACGCAGTATTTT.

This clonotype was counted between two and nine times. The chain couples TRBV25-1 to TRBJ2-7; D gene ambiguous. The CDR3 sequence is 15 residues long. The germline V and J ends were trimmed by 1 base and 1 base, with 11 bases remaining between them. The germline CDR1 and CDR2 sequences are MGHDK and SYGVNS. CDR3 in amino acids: CASSEWRQFSYEQYF. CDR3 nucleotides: TGTGCCAGCAGTGAATGGCGGCAGTTTTCCTACGAGCAGTACTTC.

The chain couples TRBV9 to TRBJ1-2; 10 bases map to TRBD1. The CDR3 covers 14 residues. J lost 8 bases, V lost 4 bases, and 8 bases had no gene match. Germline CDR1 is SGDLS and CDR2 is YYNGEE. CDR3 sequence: CASSPSGTGVGYTF. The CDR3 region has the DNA TGTGCCAGCAGCCCATCGGGGACAGGGGTCGGCTACACCTTC.

CDR3 loop: CASSRDLAGAPGNEQFF. CDR3 coding DNA: TGTGCCAGCAGCCGGGACTTAGCGGGAGCCCCCGGGAATGAGCAGTTCTTC. The chain combines TRBV4-2 with TRBJ2-1, with TRBD2 identical over 9 bases. CDR1 is LGHNA and CDR2 is YNFKEQ in the germline V gene. V shed 4 bases and J 7 bases; nucleotides not matched to a gene: 14. The CDR3 loop spans 17 amino acids.

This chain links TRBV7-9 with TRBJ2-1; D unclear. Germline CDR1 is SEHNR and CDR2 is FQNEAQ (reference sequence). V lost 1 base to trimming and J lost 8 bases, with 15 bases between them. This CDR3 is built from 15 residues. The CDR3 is CASSLGRFLTDEQFF. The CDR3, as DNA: TGTGCCAGCAGCTTAGGGCGTTTCCTTACGGATGAGCAGTTCTTC.

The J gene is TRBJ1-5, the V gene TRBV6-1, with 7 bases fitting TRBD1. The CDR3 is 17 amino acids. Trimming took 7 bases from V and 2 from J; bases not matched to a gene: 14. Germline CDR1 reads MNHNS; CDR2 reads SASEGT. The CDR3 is CASKWTGGIIRNQPQHF. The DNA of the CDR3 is TGTGCCAGCAAGTGGACAGGAGGAATAATTCGCAATCAGCCCCAGCATTTT.

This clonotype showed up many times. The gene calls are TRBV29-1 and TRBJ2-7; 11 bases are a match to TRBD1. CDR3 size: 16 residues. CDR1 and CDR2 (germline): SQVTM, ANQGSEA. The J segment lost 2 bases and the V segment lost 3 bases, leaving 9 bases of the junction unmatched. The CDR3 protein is CSVDVFSGQGAYEQYF. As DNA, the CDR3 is TGCAGCGTTGATGTATTTTCGGGACAGGGGGCCTACGAGCAGTACTTC.

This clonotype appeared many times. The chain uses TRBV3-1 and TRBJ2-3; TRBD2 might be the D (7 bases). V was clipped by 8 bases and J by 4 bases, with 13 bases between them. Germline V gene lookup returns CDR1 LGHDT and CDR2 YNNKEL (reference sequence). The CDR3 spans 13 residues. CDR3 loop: CASSKGGPDTQYF. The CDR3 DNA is TGTGCCAGCTCGAAGGGGGGGCCAGATACGCAGTATTTT.